The 20 T cell receptor beta chains in this list originate from one sample, sequenced in a study of blood T cells in healthy people across ages. Primers used in a second PCR of roughly 7 to 12 cycles were a sample-barcoded 5' primer and a J-beta primer mix. TCRdb reprocessed the 5' RACE reads via MiXCR and lists one record per CDR3 protein. The table lists about 680,000 distinct CDR3 sequences, 49% of them singletons. What was sequenced was blood. These receptors came from an older woman in good health.

The V and J genes are TRBV7-3 and TRBJ2-1; possible D gene TRBD2, 5 bases. CDR1 is SGHTA, CDR2 FQGTGA, per germline. V gave up 4 bases and J gave up 0 bases, with 13 bases separating them. The CDR3 loop spans 16 amino acids. The CDR3: CASSYRRESSYNEQFF. As DNA, the CDR3 is TGTGCCAGCAGCTACCGTAGGGAGAGCTCCTACAATGAGCAGTTCTTC.

J is TRBJ2-2 and V is TRBV15, with D tentatively TRBD1 (6 bases). Germline V gene lookup returns CDR1 LNHNV and CDR2 YYDKDF (reference sequence). The CDR3 totals 13 residues. V lost 6 bases and J lost 6, with 11 bases in between. The CDR3 protein is CATSSQGSGELFF. The CDR3 DNA reads as TGTGCCACCAGTAGTCAGGGGTCCGGGGAGCTGTTTTTT.

This clonotype was seen a single time. The V and J genes are TRBV7-2 and TRBJ2-1, with a tentative D call TRBD1 (5 bases). The J call may be mistaken, given a closer DNA end match to TRBJ2-7. Germline lookup yields CDR1 SGHTA and CDR2 FQGNSA. This CDR3 comprises 15 residues. CDR3 DNA sequence: TGTGCCAGCAGCTCTCCAGGGATACTATACAATGAGCAGTACTTC. Amino acid sequence: CASSSPGILYNEQYF.

This clonotype showed up just once. The rearrangement uses TRBV5-1 and TRBJ2-4, with D hard to call. The DNA end favors TRBJ2-5, so the J call may be wrong. This CDR3 is built from 15 residues. CDR1 and CDR2 (germline): SGHRS, YFSETQ. CDR3 amino acids: CASSLGLSNPETQYF. The CDR3 nucleotides are TGCGCCAGCAGCTTAGGGCTTTCCAATCCAGAGACCCAGTACTTC.

The chain employs TRBV12-3 or TRBV12-4 and TRBJ1-1; the D gene is possibly TRBD1 (6 bases). V lost 4 bases, J lost 4 bases, and 16 bases lay in between. There are 15 residues in the CDR3. CDR3 sequence reads: CASSSQGRGSTEAFF. The CDR3 region has the DNA TGTGCCAGCAGTTCACAAGGCAGGGGCTCCACTGAAGCTTTCTTT.

On this clonotype itself: Mismatch with germline at one junction end may stem from a read error. The rearrangement links TRBV2 to TRBJ2-1; 8 bases agree with TRBD2. This CDR3 region has 13 residues. The germline V gene has CDR1 SNHLY and CDR2 FYNNEI. The CDR3 DNA follows: TGCGCTCTAGCCAGGACTAGCCCCAATGAGCAGTTCTTC. As protein: CALARTSPNEQFF.

There are a few counts of this clonotype. This sequence joins TRBV12-3 or TRBV12-4 and TRBJ2-1, with D tentatively TRBD2 (6 bases). V was pared by 6 bases and J by 6 bases, with 12 bases between. This CDR3 contains 13 residues. The CDR3 nucleotides are TGTGCCAGCAGGTCGAACGGGGGCAATGAGCAGTTCTTC. Protein: CASRSNGGNEQFF.

The table lists this clonotype with a few counts. A much larger clone sits a single nucleotide away, making a read error possible. This sequence joins TRBV28 and TRBJ2-5; D might be TRBD2 (6 bases). There are 16 residues in the CDR3. The germline CDR1 and CDR2 sequences are MDHEN and SYDVKM. V gave up 4 bases and J gave up 11 bases, with 26 bases separating them. CDR3: CASSSLPGGARNEQYF. The CDR3 bases are TGTGCCAGCAGTTCCCTCCCAGGAGGGGCGCGGAATGAGCAGTACTTC.

The genes are TRBV11-2 and TRBJ1-1; D is unclear. Germline lookup yields CDR1 SGHAT and CDR2 FQNNGV. Trimming removed 1 base at V and 3 bases at J, with 12 bases between. This CDR3 has 15 amino acids. DNA of the CDR3: TGTGCCAGCAGCTTAGGTTTGGTAGTGGACACTGAAGCTTTCTTT. Translated: CASSLGLVVDTEAFF.

The V and J genes are TRBV20-1 and TRBJ2-7, with D possibly matching TRBD2 (6 bases). This CDR3 has 13 amino acids. Trimming removed 3 bases at V and 2 bases at J, with 11 bases between. From germline, CDR1 is DFQATT and CDR2 SNEGSKA (reference sequence). CDR3 loop: CSASRAGAYEQYF. For the CDR3, the DNA is TGCAGTGCTAGTAGAGCGGGCGCCTACGAGCAGTACTTC.

V is TRBV25-1 and J is TRBJ2-4; TRBD1 agrees at 12 bases. The CDR3 consists of 15 residues. The germline CDR1 and CDR2 sequences are MGHDK and SYGVNS. V gave up 5 bases and J gave up 13 bases; unmatched junction bases: 12. CDR3 DNA sequence: TGTGCCAGCAGTTATGGGGGACAGGGGGCAGGAGAGCAGTACTTC. It specifies CASSYGGQGAGEQYF.

About this clonotype itself: A much larger clone differs from this one at a single base, so this may be a read error. This chain uses TRBV7-9 with TRBJ2-7; D unclear. From germline, CDR1 is SEHNR and CDR2 FQNEAQ (reference sequence). Trimming cost V 3 bases and J 5 bases, with 2 bases left between them. The CDR3 contains 10 residues. CDR3 sequence reads: CASSFDEQYF. The CDR3 DNA reads as TGTGCCAGCAGCTTCGACGAGCAGTACTTC.

The gene calls are TRBV20-1 and TRBJ2-3; 9 nucleotides agree with TRBD2. Looked up from germline, CDR1 is DFQATT and CDR2 is SNEGSKA (reference sequence). The CDR3 runs to 16 residues. With 3 bases clipped from V and 3 bases from J, the junction kept 10 bases outside the gene matches. DNA of the CDR3: TGCAGTGCTAGCGGGGTGGCTAGCGGGAAGACAGATACGCAGTATTTT. This encodes CSASGVASGKTDTQYF.

This rearrangement joins TRBV4-1 to TRBJ2-7, with D maybe TRBD2 (6 bases). Trimming left V 1 base short and J 1 base short, with 17 bases between. This CDR3 is built from 17 residues. CDR1 and CDR2 from the germline V gene are MGHRA and YSYEKL. The CDR3 sequence is CASSQGSGGTLSYEQYF. In DNA, the CDR3 is TGCGCCAGCAGCCAAGGGTCCGGGGGAACTCTATCCTACGAGCAGTACTTC.

This clonotype was recorded many times. The V gene is TRBV20-1, the J gene TRBJ2-7, with D hard to call. Germline CDR1 reads DFQATT; CDR2 reads SNEGSKA (reference sequence). The ends were cut back, 2 bases at V and 4 bases at J, with 6 bases in the middle. This CDR3 is 11 amino acids long. CDR3 loop: CSARIRYEQYF. In DNA, the CDR3 is TGCAGTGCTAGAATCCGGTACGAGCAGTACTTC.

The chain has TRBV10-3 and TRBJ2-5, with D perhaps TRBD2 (7 bases). The DNA end is more similar to TRBJ2-4, so the J call may be wrong. This CDR3 region has 13 residues. CDR1 ENHRY and CDR2 SYGVKD come from the germline V gene. Here the CDR3 reads CAIGRGGGNIQYF. CDR3 bases: TGTGCCATCGGGAGGGGAGGGGGTAACATTCAGTACTTC.

This chain links TRBV25-1 with TRBJ2-2; weak D call: TRBD2 (5 bases). This CDR3 has 16 amino acids. Trimming took 5 bases from V and 0 from J, leaving 13 bases between them. Germline loops: CDR1 MGHDK, CDR2 SYGVNS. Here the CDR3 DNA reads TGTGCCAGCAGTTCTAGAGGGAGCGCGAACACCGGGGAGCTGTTTTTT. It yields the protein CASSSRGSANTGELFF. The full variable domain, in which reference TRBV25-1 and TRBJ2-2 provide the parts outside the CDR3, is EADIYQTPRYLVIGTGKKITLECSQTMGHDKMYWYQQDPGMELHLIHYSYGVNSTEKGDLSSESTVSRIRTEHFPLTLESARPSHTSQYLCASSSRGSANTGELFFGEGSRLTVL.

This clonotype was seen a single time. CDR3 sequence: CSALRVGGPYEQFF. Here the CDR3 DNA reads TGCAGTGCTTTACGGGTGGGAGGGCCCTATGAGCAGTTCTTC. This chain joins TRBV20-1 and TRBJ2-1, with 7 bases identical to TRBD2. V was clipped by 5 bases and J by 8 bases; unmatched bases: 12. Per the germline V gene, CDR1 is DFQATT and CDR2 is SNEGSKA (reference sequence). CDR3 size: 14 residues.

This clonotype appeared a few times. The V call is TRBV29-1, the J call TRBJ1-2, with D maybe TRBD1 (6 bases). The CDR3 has 14 amino acids. The V gene's germline CDR1 is SQVTM and CDR2 ANQGSEA. V lost 1 base to trimming and J lost 4 bases, with 13 bases between them. CDR3 nucleotide sequence: TGCAGCGTTGAAGGGCAGCAGGGGACCTATGGCTACACCTTC. Residues: CSVEGQQGTYGYTF.

In this sample, this clonotype turned up a few times. The CDR3 reads CASPMGAGGPHEQFF. The DNA of the CDR3 is TGTGCCAGCCCAATGGGAGCGGGAGGGCCGCATGAGCAGTTCTTC. The gene calls are TRBV2 and TRBJ2-1; TRBD2 matches 10 bases. CDR1 and CDR2 from the germline V gene are SNHLY and FYNNEI. The CDR3 has 15 amino acids. Trimming took 8 bases from V and 8 from J; bases not matched to a gene: 12.